Each of the 13 T cell receptor beta chains below was sequenced from the same sample in a study of identifying expanded T cells in peripheral blood. Sequencing used immunoSEQ multiplex PCR; TCRdb keeps in-frame clones, though not all of them. The data contain fewer than 110,000 clones, around 88% of them singletons. What was sequenced was blood. These receptors all stem from a person aged 18 to 70 in good health.

This clone is a singleton in its sample. The chain joins TRBV5-1 to TRBJ2-7, with D possibly TRBD2 on 6 matching bases. The V gene lost 3 bases and the J gene lost 3 bases, with 7 bases spanning the gap. CDR1 and CDR2 from the germline V gene are SGHRS and YFSETQ. This CDR3 region has 12 residues. In DNA, the CDR3 is TGCGCCAGCAGCTGGGACTTCTACGAGCAGTACTTC. This codes for CASSWDFYEQYF.

V gene TRBV19 combines with J gene TRBJ1-1; D remains unclear. The CDR3 consists of 14 residues. The V and J ends lost 1 base and 1 base respectively, with 7 bases between them. Per the germline V gene, CDR1 is LNHDA and CDR2 is SQIVND (reference sequence). The CDR3 spells CASSIVMGNTEAFF. The CDR3 DNA reads TGTGCCAGTAGTATAGTAATGGGGAACACTGAAGCTTTCTTT.

The J gene is TRBJ1-2, the V gene TRBV2, with 7 positions matching TRBD1. J lost 4 bases, V lost 6 bases, and 5 bases had no gene match. The CDR3 has 13 amino acids. Germline V gives CDR1 SNHLY, CDR2 FYNNEI. CDR3 region: CASSGTEIYGYTF. DNA for the CDR3: TGTGCCAGCAGCGGGACAGAAATCTATGGCTACACCTTC.

This clone was seen ten or more times. V gene TRBV28 combines with J gene TRBJ2-1, with 9 bases fitting TRBD2. The V segment lost 2 bases and the J segment 4 bases; nucleotides outside the gene matches: 6. Germline CDR1 and CDR2: MDHEN and SYDVKM. The CDR3 is 16 residues long. The CDR3 loop is CASSLLWRGGYNEQFF. The DNA of the CDR3 is TGTGCCAGCAGTTTACTCTGGCGGGGGGGATACAATGAGCAGTTCTTC.

This clone was picked up a small number of times. The rearrangement joins TRBV10-1 to TRBJ2-3, with D unclear. This CDR3 spans 11 amino acids. Trimming took 7 bases from V and 6 from J, leaving 8 bases between them. CDR1 WNHNN and CDR2 SYGVQD come from the germline V gene (reference sequence). For the CDR3, the DNA is TGCGCCAGCACTCAAGGTGATACGCAGTATTTT. As protein: CASTQGDTQYF.

The V gene is TRBV6-5, the J gene TRBJ2-3; D gene ambiguous. Germline values: CDR1 MNHEY, CDR2 SVGAGI. The V and J ends lost 6 bases and 0 bases respectively, with 7 bases between them. The CDR3 is 13 amino acids. The CDR3 region is CASRQTSTDTQYF. The CDR3 DNA is TGTGCCAGCAGGCAGACTAGCACAGATACGCAGTATTTT.

This sequence joins TRBV18 and TRBJ1-2, with D unclear. V lost 2 bases and J 8 bases, leaving 24 bases between the germline ends. This CDR3 contains 17 residues. Germline V gives CDR1 KGHSH, CDR2 LQKENI. CDR3 sequence (DNA): TGTGCCAGCTCACCAGGGGTGTCCGCTCTCGCGGTTTTGGGCTACACCTTC. Translated, it gives CASSPGVSALAVLGYTF. Full variable domain (rest looked up from reference TRBV18 and TRBJ1-2): NAGVMQNPRHLVRRRGQEARLRCSPMKGHSHVYWYRQLPEEGLKFMVYLQKENIIDESGMPKERFSAEFPKEGPSILRIQQVVRGDSAAYFCASSPGVSALAVLGYTFGSGTRLTVV.

The rearrangement uses TRBV7-9 and TRBJ1-1; 7 bases are a match to TRBD1. Trimming removed 4 bases from V and 4 bases from J; junction bases left unmatched: 9. CDR3 size: 15 residues. The germline gives CDR1 SEHNR, CDR2 FQNEAQ (reference sequence). CDR3 in DNA: TGTGCCAGCAGCTCAGCCGGGACAGTTCTCACTGAAGCTTTCTTT. Protein product: CASSSAGTVLTEAFF.

This chain uses TRBV9 with TRBJ2-1; 7 bases are a match to TRBD1. The CDR3 is 17 residues long. Germline V gives CDR1 SGDLS, CDR2 YYNGEE. Trimming cost V 3 bases and J 5 bases; bases outside gene matches: 14. The CDR3 is CASSATTTPGQNNEQFF. CDR3 DNA: TGTGCCAGCAGCGCGACGACAACACCGGGACAGAACAATGAGCAGTTCTTC. The whole variable domain, remainder taken from reference TRBV9 and TRBJ2-1, is DSGVTQTPKHLITATGQRVTLRCSPRSGDLSVYWYQQSLDQGLQFLIQYYNGEERAKGNILERFSAQQFPDLHSELNLSSLELGDSALYFCASSATTTPGQNNEQFFGPGTRLTVL.

V and J are TRBV16 and TRBJ1-1, with unresolved D. V was trimmed by 2 bases and J by 1 base, leaving 5 bases between them. Germline V gene lookup returns CDR1 KGHSY and CDR2 FQNENV. This CDR3 contains 13 residues. DNA for the CDR3: TGTGCCAGCAGCCAAGGTCAGAACACTGAAGCTTTCTTT. Translating gives CASSQGQNTEAFF.

This clone was detected once. The gene calls are TRBV5-4 and TRBJ1-3, with TRBD1 matching 9 bases. The CDR3 covers 15 residues. CDR1 is SGHNT, CDR2 YYREEE, per germline (reference sequence). Unmatched junction bases numbered 4, after V lost 3 bases and J lost 3 bases. The CDR3 spells CASSSPGQGGNTIYF. The CDR3 coding sequence is TGTGCCAGCAGCTCACCGGGACAGGGTGGAAACACCATATATTTT.

This chain joins TRBV11-2 and TRBJ2-3; 7 bases line up with TRBD1. V was pared by 2 bases and J by 0 bases, with 5 bases of the junction left unmatched. This CDR3 has 16 residues. Germline V gene lookup returns CDR1 SGHAT and CDR2 FQNNGV. CDR3 DNA: TGTGCCAGCAGCTTATACAGGGGCTCGAGCACAGATACGCAGTATTTT. Its translation: CASSLYRGSSTDTQYF. Full variable domain (outside the CDR3, taken from reference TRBV11-2 and TRBJ2-3): EAGVAQSPRYKIIEKRQSVAFWCNPISGHATLYWYQQILGQGPKLLIQFQNNGVVDDSQLPKDRFSAERLKGVDSTLKIQPAKLEDSAVYLCASSLYRGSSTDTQYFGPGTRLTVL.

The V and J genes are TRBV12-5 and TRBJ2-5; 12 bases agree with TRBD2. The CDR3 sequence is 18 residues long. With 1 base clipped from V and 1 base from J, the junction kept 7 bases outside the gene matches. Germline assignment: CDR1 LGHNT and CDR2 FRNRAP. DNA for the CDR3: TGTGCTAGTGGTTTGGCGCTTACTAGCGGGGGGACCCAAGAGACCCAGTACTTC. This encodes CASGLALTSGGTQETQYF.